The rows below give T cell receptor beta chains drawn from one sample of a study of identifying expanded T cells in peripheral blood. The data were produced by immunoSEQ multiplex PCR, yet TCRdb's version contains in-frame clones alone and is incomplete. The sample lists approximately 100,000 clones; around 88% were seen once. The sequenced material came from blood. These receptor sequences come from a person aged 18 to 75 in good health. Each CDR3 is given with its conserved first and last residue. The listing skips clone size in some rows; elsewhere it reads once, few, many or a size class.

>TRBV5-1|.
CASSLSPGGEKLFF
>TRBV6-5|.
CASSYSIVTNEQFF
>TRBV5-6|.
CASSLGGRGSDYGYTF
>TRBV15|.
CATSRGTNKAISPLHF
>TRBV27|.
CASSLGPGRPPGTQYF
>TRBV5-1|.
CASSFGTGQTYEQYF
>TRBV7-8|.
CASSPDIAYEQYF
>TRBV6-5|.
CASSRVSTAQRYTF
>TRBV7-9|.
CASSPGLGTNTEAFF
>TRBV5-1|.
CASSPGLAGTEQFF
>TRBV5-4|.
CASSLEDSPRGEQYF
>TRBV5-1|.
CASSPGAASDGQYF
>TRBV19|.
CASKGLGELFF
>TRBV2|.
CASSDRGSSYNEQFF
>TRBV6-5|.
CASSYGRGVGNEKLFF
>TRBV9|.
CASSPGSRTDTQYF
>TRBV29-1|.
CSVSDRGRRLDYGYTF
>TRBV5-4|once
CASSLGGGVSYPTIYF
>TRBV27|medium-sized
CASSPDHASNSPLHF
>TRBV6-5|.
CASSQNRGKTEAFF
>TRBV27|.
CASSFRGLGNEQFF
>TRBV11-3|.
CASSLTGASSYNEQFF
>TRBV5-1|.
CASSTDSFQETQYF
>TRBV6-5|few
CASRQPGQGHFGYTF
>TRBV14|.
CASSRATGAFSYEQYF
>TRBV14|.
CASSSGFTQYF
>TRBV5-4|.
CASSSRQHTDTQYF
>TRBV5-8|.
CASRLPTGHRVYSQHF